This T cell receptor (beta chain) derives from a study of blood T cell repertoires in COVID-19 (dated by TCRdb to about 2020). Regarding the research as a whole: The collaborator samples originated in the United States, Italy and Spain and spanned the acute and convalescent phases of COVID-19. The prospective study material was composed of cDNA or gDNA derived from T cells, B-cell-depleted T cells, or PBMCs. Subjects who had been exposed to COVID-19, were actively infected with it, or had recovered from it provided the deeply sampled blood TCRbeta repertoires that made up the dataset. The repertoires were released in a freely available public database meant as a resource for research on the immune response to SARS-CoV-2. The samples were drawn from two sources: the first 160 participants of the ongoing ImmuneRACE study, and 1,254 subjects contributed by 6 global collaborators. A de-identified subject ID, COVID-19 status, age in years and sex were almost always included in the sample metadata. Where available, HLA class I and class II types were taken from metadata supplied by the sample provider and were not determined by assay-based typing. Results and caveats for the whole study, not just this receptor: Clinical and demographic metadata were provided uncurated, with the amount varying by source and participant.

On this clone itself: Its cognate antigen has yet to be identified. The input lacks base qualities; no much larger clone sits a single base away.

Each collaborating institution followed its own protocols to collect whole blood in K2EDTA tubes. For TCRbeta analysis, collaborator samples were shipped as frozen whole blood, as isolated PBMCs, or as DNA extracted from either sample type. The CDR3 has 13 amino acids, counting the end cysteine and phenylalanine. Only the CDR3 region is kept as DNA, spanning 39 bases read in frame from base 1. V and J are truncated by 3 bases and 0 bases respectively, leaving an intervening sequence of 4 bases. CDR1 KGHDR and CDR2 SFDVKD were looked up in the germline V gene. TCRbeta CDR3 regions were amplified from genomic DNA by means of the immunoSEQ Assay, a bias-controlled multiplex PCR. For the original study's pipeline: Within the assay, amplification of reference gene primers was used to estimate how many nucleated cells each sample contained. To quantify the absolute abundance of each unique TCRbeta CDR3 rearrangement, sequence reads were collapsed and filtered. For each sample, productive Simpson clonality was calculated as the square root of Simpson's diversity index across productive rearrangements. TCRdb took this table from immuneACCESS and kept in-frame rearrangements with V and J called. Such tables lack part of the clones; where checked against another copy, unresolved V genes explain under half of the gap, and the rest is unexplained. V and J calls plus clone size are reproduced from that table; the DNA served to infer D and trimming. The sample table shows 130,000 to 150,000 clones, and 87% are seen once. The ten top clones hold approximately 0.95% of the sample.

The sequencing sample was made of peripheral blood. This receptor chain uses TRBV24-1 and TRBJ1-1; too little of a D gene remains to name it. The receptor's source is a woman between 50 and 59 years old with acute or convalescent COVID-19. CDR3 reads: CATSDDMNTEAFF. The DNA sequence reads TGTGCCACCAGTGATGACATGAACACTGAAGCTTTCTTT.